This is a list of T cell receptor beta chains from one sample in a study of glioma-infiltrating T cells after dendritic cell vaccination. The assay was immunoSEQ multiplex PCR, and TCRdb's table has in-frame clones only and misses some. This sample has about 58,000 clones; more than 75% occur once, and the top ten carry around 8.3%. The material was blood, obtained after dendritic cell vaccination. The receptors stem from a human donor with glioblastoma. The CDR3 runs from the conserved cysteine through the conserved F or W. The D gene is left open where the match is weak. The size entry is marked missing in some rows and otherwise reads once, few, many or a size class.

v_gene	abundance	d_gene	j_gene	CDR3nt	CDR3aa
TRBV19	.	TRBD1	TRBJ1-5	TGTGCCAGTAGTATACGGGACAGCTATCAGCCCCAGCATTTT	CASSIRDSYQPQHF
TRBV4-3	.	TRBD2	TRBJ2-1	TGCGCCAGCAGCCAAGATCTGGGACTAGCGGGGGTCCCCAATGAGCAGTTCTTC	CASSQDLGLAGVPNEQFF
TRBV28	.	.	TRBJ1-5	TGTGCCAGCAACCCCTTCCCACAGGGCAATCAGCCCCAGCATTTT	CASNPFPQGNQPQHF
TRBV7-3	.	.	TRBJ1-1	TGTGCCAGCAGCTTGGGGCCCCACCCCGTGACTGAAGCTTTCTTT	CASSLGPHPVTEAFF
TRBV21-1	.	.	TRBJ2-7	TGTGCCAGCAGTTTGGGGAGGGGGAGACCAGTCTTCTCCTACGAGCAGTACTTC	CASSLGRGRPVFSYEQYF
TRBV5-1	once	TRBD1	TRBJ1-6	TGCGCCAGCAGCACAGGGGGTAATTCACCCCTCCACTTT	CASSTGGNSPLHF
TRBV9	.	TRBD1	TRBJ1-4	TGTGCCAGCAGCCCCCGGACAGGGGTTGATGAAAAACTGTTTTTT	CASSPRTGVDEKLFF
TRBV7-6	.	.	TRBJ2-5	TGTGCCAGCAGCTTAGTTAGCCGAGGGGAGACCCAGTACTTC	CASSLVSRGETQYF
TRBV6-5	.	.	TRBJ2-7	TGTGCCAGCAGTTATTACGGGGGTGGGTACGAGCAGTACTTC	CASSYYGGGYEQYF
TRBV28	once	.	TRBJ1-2	TGTGCCAGCAGTTTAGTTCGCGGGACGGCTGGCTACACCTTC	CASSLVRGTAGYTF
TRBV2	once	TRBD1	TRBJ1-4	TGTGCCAGCAGAGGACAGGGAATAACTAATGAAAAACTGTTTTTT	CASRGQGITNEKLFF
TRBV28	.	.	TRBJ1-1	TGTGCCAGCATCCCCCCACCGGGCAGGGTTCACTTGGCCCTTGAAGCTTTCTTT	CASIPPPGRVHLALEAFF
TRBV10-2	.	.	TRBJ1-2	TGCGCCAGCACCGACGGGGGTGGCTACACCTTC	CASTDGGGYTF
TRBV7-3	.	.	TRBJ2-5	TGTGCCAGCAGCTCCGGTCCCCCAGAGACCCAGTACTTC	CASSSGPPETQYF
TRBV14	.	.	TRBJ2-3	TGTGCCAGCAGCCCTTTTCTCGCAGATACGCAGTACTTT	CASSPFLADTQYF
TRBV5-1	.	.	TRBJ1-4	TGCGCCAGCAGCTTGGAGGGGGGGCAGAGTGAAAAACTGTTTTTT	CASSLEGGQSEKLFF
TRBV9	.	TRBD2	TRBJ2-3	TGTGCCAGCAGCGTAGCTACACATGCGGGGGGAGATACGCAGTATTTT	CASSVATHAGGDTQYF
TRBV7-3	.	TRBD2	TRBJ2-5	TGTGCCAGCAGCCTGGGTGGAGCGGGGCTGGAGACCCAGTACTTC	CASSLGGAGLETQYF
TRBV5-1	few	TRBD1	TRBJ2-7	TGCGCCAGCAGCCCGGATCAGGGGGCGGTCGAGCAGTACTTC	CASSPDQGAVEQYF
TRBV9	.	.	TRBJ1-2	TGTGCCAGCAGCGTAGGGCCGGACAGCCCAACCTTC	CASSVGPDSPTF
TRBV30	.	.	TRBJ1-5	TGTGCCTGGAGTGAAGGGGGCAATCAGCCCCAGCATTTT	CAWSEGGNQPQHF
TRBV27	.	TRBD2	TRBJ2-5	TGTGCCAGCAGCCTAGCGGAGGGGGAGACCCAGTACTTC	CASSLAEGETQYF
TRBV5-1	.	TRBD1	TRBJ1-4	TGCGCCAGCAGCCAGGGACAGTTAGCAACTAATGAAAAACTGTTTTTT	CASSQGQLATNEKLFF
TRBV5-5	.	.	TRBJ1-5	TGTGCCAGCAGCTTGGACGGGGGAGGCAATCAGCCCCAGCATTTT	CASSLDGGGNQPQHF
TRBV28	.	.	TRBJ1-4	TGTGCCAGCAGTTTTGTGGGGAGTGAAAAACTGTTTTTT	CASSFVGSEKLFF
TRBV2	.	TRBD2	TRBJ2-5	TGTGCCAGCAGTGATTTAGCGGGGCAAGAGACCCAGTACTTC	CASSDLAGQETQYF
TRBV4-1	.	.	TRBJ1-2	TGCGCCAGCAGCCAAGGGTTTGGTCGGGGGGCAAAGGGCTACACCTTC	CASSQGFGRGAKGYTF
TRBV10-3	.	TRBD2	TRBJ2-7	TGTGCCATCAGTGGGCCCCCGGGGGGGAGCTACGAGCAGTACTTC	CAISGPPGGSYEQYF
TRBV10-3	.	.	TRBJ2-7	TGTGCCATCAGTGAGCACCCGGGGTACGAGCAGTACTTC	CAISEHPGYEQYF
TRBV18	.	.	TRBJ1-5	TGTGCCAGCTCACCGGACAGTTATAGCAATCAGCCCCAGCATTTT	CASSPDSYSNQPQHF
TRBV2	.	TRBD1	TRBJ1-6	TGTGCCAGCAGTTCAGACAGGGTGGCGAATTCACCCCTCCACTTT	CASSSDRVANSPLHF
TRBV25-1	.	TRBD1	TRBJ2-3	TGTGCCAGCAGGCAGGGGGCAGGAGATACGCAGTATTTT	CASRQGAGDTQYF
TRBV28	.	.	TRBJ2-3	TGTGCCAGCAACGGGAGCCAAGGTCGTACGCAGTATTTT	CASNGSQGRTQYF
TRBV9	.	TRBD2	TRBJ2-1	TGTGCCAGCAGCGTAAGCGGGGGCGACTACAATGAGCAGTTCTTC	CASSVSGGDYNEQFF
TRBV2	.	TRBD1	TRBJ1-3	TGTGCCAGCAGCGAAGGACAGGGTGGGTCTGGAAACACCATATATTTT	CASSEGQGGSGNTIYF
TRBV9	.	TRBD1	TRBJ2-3	TGTGCCAGCAGCGCCGGGACAGGGATTACGCAGTATTTT	CASSAGTGITQYF
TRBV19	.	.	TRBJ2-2	TGTGCCAGTAGTATGAACGCGGAAGGGGAGCTGTTTTTT	CASSMNAEGELFF
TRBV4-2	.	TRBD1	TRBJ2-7	TGTGCCAGCAGCCAAGATCGGGACAGTTCCTACGAGCAGTACTTC	CASSQDRDSSYEQYF
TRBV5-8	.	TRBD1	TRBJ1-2	TGTGCCAGCAGCCCCCGGACAGGGGGCTACTATGGCTACACCTTC	CASSPRTGGYYGYTF
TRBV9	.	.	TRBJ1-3	TGTGCCAGCAGCCCTACCCTCCCGGGGGGTTTCTCTGGAAACACCATATATTTT	CASSPTLPGGFSGNTIYF
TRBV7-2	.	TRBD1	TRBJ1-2	TGTGCCAGCAGCTTAGACCGTCTGGGACAGGGAGGTGGCTACACCTTC	CASSLDRLGQGGGYTF
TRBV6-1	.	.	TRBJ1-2	TGTGCCAGCAGGAACAGCTATGGCTACACCTTC	CASRNSYGYTF
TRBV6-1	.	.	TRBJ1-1	TGTGCCAGCAGTGAATGGGGTCAGGGTACCACTGAAGCTTTCTTT	CASSEWGQGTTEAFF
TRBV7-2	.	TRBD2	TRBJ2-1	TGTGCCAGCAGCTTGGAAACGGGACTAGCGTACAATGAGCAGTTCTTC	CASSLETGLAYNEQFF
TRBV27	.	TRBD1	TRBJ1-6	TGTGCCAGCAGTCCGAACCCAGACAGGGTAGGATCACCCCTCCACTTT	CASSPNPDRVGSPLHF
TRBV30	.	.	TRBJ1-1	TGTGCCTGGAGTCTCCCAGGGGACACTGAAGCTTTCTTT	CAWSLPGDTEAFF
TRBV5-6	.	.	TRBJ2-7	TGTGCCAGCAGCTTGATCGCAGCCTACGAGCAGTACTTC	CASSLIAAYEQYF
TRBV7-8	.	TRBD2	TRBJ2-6	TGTGCCAGCAGCTTAGGTCGACTAGCGGGGGTTAGTGGGGCCAACGTCCTGACTTTC	CASSLGRLAGVSGANVLTF
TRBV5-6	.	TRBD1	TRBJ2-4	TGTGCCAGCAGCTTGTCGTCAGGGGGAAACATTCAGTACTTC	CASSLSSGGNIQYF
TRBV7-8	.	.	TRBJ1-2	TGTGCCAGCAGCCTACGCGGGGGGGTCGCGCAAGGGGGCTACACCTTC	CASSLRGGVAQGGYTF
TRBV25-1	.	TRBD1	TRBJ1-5	TGTGCCAGCAGTGAAGGGACAGGGGGCGATTTCCAGCCCCAGCATTTT	CASSEGTGGDFQPQHF